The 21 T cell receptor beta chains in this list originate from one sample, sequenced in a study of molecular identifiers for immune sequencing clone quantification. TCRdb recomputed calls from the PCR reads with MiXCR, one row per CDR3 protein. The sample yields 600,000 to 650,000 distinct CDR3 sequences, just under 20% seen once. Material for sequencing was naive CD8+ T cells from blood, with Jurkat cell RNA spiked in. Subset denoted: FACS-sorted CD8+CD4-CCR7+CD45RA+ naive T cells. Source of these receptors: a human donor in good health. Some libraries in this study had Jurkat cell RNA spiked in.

The CDR3 DNA is TGTGCCAGTAGTATAGGGGCCGGGACAGGGGGCTCCTACGAGCAGTACTTC. Translation: CASSIGAGTGGSYEQYF. The rearrangement links TRBV19 to TRBJ2-7; 11 nucleotides align to TRBD1. After removal of 1 base from V and 0 bases from J, the junction contained 5 bases not matched to a gene. CDR3 length: 17 residues. Germline loops: CDR1 LNHDA, CDR2 SQIVND (reference sequence). Full variable domain (missing parts from reference TRBV19 and TRBJ2-7): DGGITQSPKYLFRKEGQNVTLSCEQNLNHDAMYWYRQDPGQGLRLIYYSQIVNDFQKGDIAEGYSVSREKKESFPLTVTSAQKNPTAFYLCASSIGAGTGGSYEQYFGPGTRLTVT.

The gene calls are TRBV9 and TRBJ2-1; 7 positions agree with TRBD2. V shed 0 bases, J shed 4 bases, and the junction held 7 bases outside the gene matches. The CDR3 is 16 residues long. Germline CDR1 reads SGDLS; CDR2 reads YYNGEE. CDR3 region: CASSVDGGSGYNEQFF. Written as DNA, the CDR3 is TGTGCCAGCAGCGTAGATGGCGGGAGCGGGTACAATGAGCAGTTCTTC.

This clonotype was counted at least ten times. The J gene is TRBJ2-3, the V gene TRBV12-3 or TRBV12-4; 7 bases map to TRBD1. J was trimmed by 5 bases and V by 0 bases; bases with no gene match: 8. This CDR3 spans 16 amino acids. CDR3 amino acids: CASSLADRVREDTQYF. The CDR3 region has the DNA TGTGCCAGCAGTTTAGCTGACAGGGTGAGGGAAGATACGCAGTATTTT.

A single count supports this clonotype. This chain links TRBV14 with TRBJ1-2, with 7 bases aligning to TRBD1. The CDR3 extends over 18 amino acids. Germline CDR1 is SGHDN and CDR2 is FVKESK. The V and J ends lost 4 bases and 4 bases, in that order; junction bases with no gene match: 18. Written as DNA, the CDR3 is TGTGCCAGCAGCCCCCCTGACCCGGGACAGCTAGCTAGCTATGGCTACACCTTC. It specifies CASSPPDPGQLASYGYTF.

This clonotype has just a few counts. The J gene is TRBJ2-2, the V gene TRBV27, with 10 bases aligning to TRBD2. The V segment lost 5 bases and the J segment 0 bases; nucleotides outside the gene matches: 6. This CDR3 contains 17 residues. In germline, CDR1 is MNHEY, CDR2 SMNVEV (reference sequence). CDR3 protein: CASSTGLAVPNTGELFF. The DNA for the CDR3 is TGTGCCAGCAGTACAGGACTAGCGGTTCCGAACACCGGGGAGCTGTTTTTT.

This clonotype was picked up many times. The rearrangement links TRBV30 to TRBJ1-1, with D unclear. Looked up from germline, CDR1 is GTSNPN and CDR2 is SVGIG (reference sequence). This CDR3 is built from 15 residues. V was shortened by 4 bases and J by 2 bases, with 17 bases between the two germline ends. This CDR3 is CAWTSPGTFNTEAFF. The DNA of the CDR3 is TGTGCCTGGACCTCACCGGGCACGTTTAACACTGAAGCTTTCTTT. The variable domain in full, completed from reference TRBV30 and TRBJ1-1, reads SQTIHQWPATLVQPVGSPLSLECTVEGTSNPNLYWYRQAAGRGLQLLFYSVGIGQISSEVPQNLSASRPQDRQFILSSKKLLLSDSGFYLCAWTSPGTFNTEAFFGQGTRLTVV.

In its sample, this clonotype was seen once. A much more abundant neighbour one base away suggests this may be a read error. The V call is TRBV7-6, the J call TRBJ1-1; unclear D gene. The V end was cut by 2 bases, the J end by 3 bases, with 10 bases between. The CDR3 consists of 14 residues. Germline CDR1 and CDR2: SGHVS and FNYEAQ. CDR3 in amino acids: CASSLTSFDTEAFF. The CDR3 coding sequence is TGTGCCAGCAGCTTAACCTCATTTGACACTGAAGCTTTCTTT. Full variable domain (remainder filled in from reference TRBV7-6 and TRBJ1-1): GAGVSQSPRYKVTKRGQDVALRCDPISGHVSLYWYRQALGQGPEFLTYFNYEAQQDKSGLPNDRFSAERPEGSISTLTIQRTEQRDSAMYRCASSLTSFDTEAFFGQGTRLTVV.

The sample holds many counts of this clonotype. DNA of the CDR3: TGCAGTACCAACGGGGCTAGCGGGACTAGCACAGATACGCAGTATTTT. Translating gives CSTNGASGTSTDTQYF. The rearrangement uses TRBV20-1 and TRBJ2-3; 9 positions agree with TRBD2. CDR1 and CDR2 from the germline V gene are DFQATT and SNEGSKA (reference sequence). J gave up 0 bases and V 8 bases, and 12 bases lay outside the gene matches. This CDR3 comprises 16 residues.

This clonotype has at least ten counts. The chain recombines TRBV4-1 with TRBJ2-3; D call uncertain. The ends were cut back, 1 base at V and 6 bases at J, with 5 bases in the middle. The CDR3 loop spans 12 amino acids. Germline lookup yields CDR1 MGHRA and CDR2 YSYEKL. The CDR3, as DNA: TGCGCCAGCAGCCAAGCTCGGGATACGCAGTATTTT. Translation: CASSQARDTQYF.

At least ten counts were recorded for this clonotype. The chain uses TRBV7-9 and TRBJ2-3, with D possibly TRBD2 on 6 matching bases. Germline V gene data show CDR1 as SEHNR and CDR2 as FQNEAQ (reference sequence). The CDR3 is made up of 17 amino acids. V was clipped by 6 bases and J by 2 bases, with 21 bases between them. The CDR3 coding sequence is TGTGCCAGCAGTCAGCAGGGACTTCGAAGTATCACAGATACGCAGTATTTT. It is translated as CASSQQGLRSITDTQYF.

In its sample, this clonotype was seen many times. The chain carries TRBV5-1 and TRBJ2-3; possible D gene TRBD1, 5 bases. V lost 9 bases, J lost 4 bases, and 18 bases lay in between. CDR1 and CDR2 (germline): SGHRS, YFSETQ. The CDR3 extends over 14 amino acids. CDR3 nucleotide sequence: TGCGCCACCACAACCGACAGTGAGGCAGATACGCAGTATTTT. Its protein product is CATTTDSEADTQYF.

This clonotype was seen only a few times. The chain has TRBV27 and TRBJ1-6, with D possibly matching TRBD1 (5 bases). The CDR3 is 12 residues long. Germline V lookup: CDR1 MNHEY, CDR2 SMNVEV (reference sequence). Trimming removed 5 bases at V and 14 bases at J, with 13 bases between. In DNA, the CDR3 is TGTGCCAGCAGTGGGGACTCCTCCACCCTCCACTTT. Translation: CASSGDSSTLHF.

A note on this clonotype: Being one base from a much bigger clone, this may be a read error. The CDR3, as DNA: TGTGCCACCAGCAGAGAAAACGGGAACACTGAAGCTTCCTTT. Amino acids: CATSRENGNTEASF. V usage is TRBV15 and J usage is TRBJ1-1; D not resolved. The CDR3 is made up of 14 amino acids. Per the germline V gene, CDR1 is LNHNV and CDR2 is YYDKDF (reference sequence).

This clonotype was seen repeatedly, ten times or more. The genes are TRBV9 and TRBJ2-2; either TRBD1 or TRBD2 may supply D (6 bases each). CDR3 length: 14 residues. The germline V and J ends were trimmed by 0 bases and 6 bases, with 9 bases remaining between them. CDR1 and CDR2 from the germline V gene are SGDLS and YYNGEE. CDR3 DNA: TGTGCCAGCAGCGTAGAGAGGGGGGCCGGGGAGCTGTTTTTT. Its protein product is CASSVERGAGELFF. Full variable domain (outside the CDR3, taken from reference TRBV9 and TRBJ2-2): DSGVTQTPKHLITATGQRVTLRCSPRSGDLSVYWYQQSLDQGLQFLIQYYNGEERAKGNILERFSAQQFPDLHSELNLSSLELGDSALYFCASSVERGAGELFFGEGSRLTVL.

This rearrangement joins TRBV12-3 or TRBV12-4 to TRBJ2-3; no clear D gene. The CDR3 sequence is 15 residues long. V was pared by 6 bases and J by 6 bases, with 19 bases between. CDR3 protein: CASSQGDFNFDTQYF. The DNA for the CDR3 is TGTGCCAGCAGCCAAGGCGACTTTAACTTTGATACGCAGTATTTT.

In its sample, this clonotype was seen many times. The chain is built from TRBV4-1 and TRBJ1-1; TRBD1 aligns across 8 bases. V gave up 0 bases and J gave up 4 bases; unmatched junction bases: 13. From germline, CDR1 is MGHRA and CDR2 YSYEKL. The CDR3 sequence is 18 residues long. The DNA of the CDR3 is TGCGCCAGCAGCCAAGATCCCCCGGACAGGGCGGGAGGCACTGAAGCTTTCTTT. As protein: CASSQDPPDRAGGTEAFF.

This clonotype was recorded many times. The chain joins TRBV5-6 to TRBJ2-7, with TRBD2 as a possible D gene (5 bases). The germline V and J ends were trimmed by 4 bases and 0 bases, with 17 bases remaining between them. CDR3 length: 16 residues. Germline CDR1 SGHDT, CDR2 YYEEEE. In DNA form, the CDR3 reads TGTGCCAGCAGCCCGAGGAGGACGGAGAGCTCCTACGAGCAGTACTTC. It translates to CASSPRRTESSYEQYF.

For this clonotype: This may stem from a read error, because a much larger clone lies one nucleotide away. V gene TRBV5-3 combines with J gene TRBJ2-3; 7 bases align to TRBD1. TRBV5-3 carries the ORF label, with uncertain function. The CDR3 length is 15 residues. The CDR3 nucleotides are TGTGCCAGCAGCTCGAGGTCGAGGGGGCCAGATACGCAGTATTTT. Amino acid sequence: CASSSRSRGPDTQYF.

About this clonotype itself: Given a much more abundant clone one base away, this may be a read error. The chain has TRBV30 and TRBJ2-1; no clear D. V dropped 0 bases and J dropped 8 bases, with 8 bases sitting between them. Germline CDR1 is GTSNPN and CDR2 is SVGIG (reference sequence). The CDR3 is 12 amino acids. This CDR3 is CAWSVAHDEQFF. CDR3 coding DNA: TGTGCCTGGAGTGTCGCGCACGATGAGCAGTTCTTC. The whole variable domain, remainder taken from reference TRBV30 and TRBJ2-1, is SQTIHQWPATLVQPVGSPLSLECTVEGTSNPNLYWYRQAAGRGLQLLFYSVGIGQISSEVPQNLSASRPQDRQFILSSKKLLLSDSGFYLCAWSVAHDEQFFGPGTRLTVL.

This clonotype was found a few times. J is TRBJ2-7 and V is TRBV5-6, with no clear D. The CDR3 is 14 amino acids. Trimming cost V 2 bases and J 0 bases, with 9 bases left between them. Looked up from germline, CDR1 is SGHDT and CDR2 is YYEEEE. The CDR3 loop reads CASSFSSASYEQYF. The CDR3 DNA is TGTGCCAGCAGCTTCTCCAGCGCCTCCTACGAGCAGTACTTC.

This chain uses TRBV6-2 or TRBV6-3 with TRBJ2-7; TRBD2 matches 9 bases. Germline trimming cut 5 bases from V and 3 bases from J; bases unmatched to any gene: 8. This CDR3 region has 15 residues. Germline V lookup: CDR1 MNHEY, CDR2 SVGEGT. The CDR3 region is CASSPAGLANYEQYF. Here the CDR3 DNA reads TGTGCCAGCAGTCCCGCTGGACTAGCGAACTACGAGCAGTACTTC.